The 30 T cell receptor beta chains reported below all come from one sample, sequenced in a study of cytomegalovirus exposure and HLA in healthy donors. Researchers ran the PCR with 60 Vbeta and 13 Jbeta primers. Only in-frame clones appear in the TCRdb table, and some are missing; sequencing was by immunoSEQ multiplex PCR. In all, the sample yields about 200,000 clones. Source material: PBMCs. All receptors derive from a girl aged 2 to 9 in good health and CMV-seropositive.

This chain joins TRBV7-9 and TRBJ1-1; D not certain. The CDR3 loop spans 15 amino acids. Germline loops: CDR1 SEHNR, CDR2 FQNEAQ (reference sequence). Trimming shortened V by 0 bases and J by 0 bases, and 8 bases separated the two germline ends. The DNA of the CDR3 is TGTGCCAGCAGCTTAGCGGGCAGATTGAACACTGAAGCTTTCTTT. It yields the protein CASSLAGRLNTEAFF.

The gene calls are TRBV6-6 and TRBJ1-1; D remains ambiguous. Germline V lookup: CDR1 MNHNY, CDR2 SVGAGI (reference sequence). This CDR3 contains 13 residues. The V gene lost 6 bases and the J gene lost 2 bases, with 10 bases spanning the gap. The CDR3 bases are TGTGCCAGCAGGACACGACATAACACTGAAGCTTTCTTT. It yields the protein CASRTRHNTEAFF.

The V and J genes are TRBV28 and TRBJ2-3; the D gene is possibly TRBD1 (6 bases). The CDR3 is made up of 14 amino acids. V dropped 6 bases and J dropped 1 base, with 11 bases sitting between them. Germline V gene lookup returns CDR1 MDHEN and CDR2 SYDVKM. The CDR3 region has the DNA TGTGCCAGCAGCGAGCGACAGGGCACAGATACGCAGTATTTT. Translation: CASSERQGTDTQYF.

The rearrangement links TRBV14 to TRBJ2-3; D gene uncertain. With 0 bases removed from V and 5 bases from J, the gap between germline ends came to 6 bases. The V gene's germline CDR1 is SGHDN and CDR2 FVKESK. The CDR3 totals 13 residues. The CDR3 DNA reads as TGTGCCAGCAGCCAAGAATCCGGAGATACGCAGTATTTT. The encoded protein is CASSQESGDTQYF. The full variable domain, rest sourced from reference TRBV14 and TRBJ2-3, is EAGVTQFPSHSVIEKGQTVTLRCDPISGHDNLYWYRRVMGKEIKFLLHFVKESKQDESGMPNNRFLAERTGGTYSTLKVQPAELEDSGVYFCASSQESGDTQYFGPGTRLTVL.

The rearrangement uses TRBV7-2 and TRBJ2-7; TRBD2 agrees at 7 bases. V lost 1 base and J lost 5; bases outside the gene matches: 11. Germline loops: CDR1 SGHTA, CDR2 FQGNSA. CDR3 length: 16 amino acids. The CDR3 DNA is TGTGCCAGCAGCTTAGAGGGGCGGGCTAGCGGCGACGAGCAGTACTTC. Translation gives CASSLEGRASGDEQYF.

The V gene is TRBV5-6, the J gene TRBJ2-5; 7 bases are a match to TRBD1. The J call may be incorrect, as the DNA end agrees better with TRBJ2-7. Germline V gene sequence: CDR1 SGHDT, CDR2 YYEEEE. CDR3 size: 15 residues. The CDR3 sequence is CASTLVDRSAYEQYF. The CDR3 DNA sequence: TGTGCCAGCACCCTGGTGGACAGGAGTGCCTACGAGCAGTACTTC.

V usage is TRBV9 and J usage is TRBJ2-7, with D possibly being TRBD2 (6 bases). V was clipped by 0 bases and J by 5 bases, with 15 bases between them. Germline assignment: CDR1 SGDLS and CDR2 YYNGEE. The CDR3 extends over 15 amino acids. The chain's CDR3 is CASSVGGTVNNEQYF. As DNA, the CDR3 is TGTGCCAGCAGCGTAGGTGGGACTGTAAACAACGAGCAGTACTTC.

J is TRBJ2-7 and V is TRBV7-2; no definite D call. Germline assignment: CDR1 SGHTA and CDR2 FQGNSA. Deletions cut 3 bases from V and 6 bases from J, with 9 bases between. The CDR3 length is 12 residues. The CDR3 region is CASSFYAGEQYF. In DNA, the CDR3 is TGTGCCAGCAGCTTTTACGCCGGCGAGCAGTACTTC.

The V gene is TRBV7-2, the J gene TRBJ1-1; 7 nucleotides align to TRBD1. With V trimmed by 8 bases and J by 4 bases, 4 bases remained unmatched. This CDR3 contains 12 residues. The germline gives CDR1 SGHTA, CDR2 FQGNSA. CDR3 nucleotides: TGTGCCAGCCGACAGGGCACCACTGAAGCTTTCTTT. Translating it yields CASRQGTTEAFF.

The chain combines TRBV2 with TRBJ2-7; D might be TRBD2 (5 bases). The CDR3 runs 12 residues. Trimming shortened V by 6 bases and J by 6 bases, and 12 bases separated the two germline ends. The germline V gene encodes CDR1 SNHLY and CDR2 FYNNEI. DNA of the CDR3: TGTGCCAGCAGCAATCTAGCTGGCGAGCAGTACTTC. This codes for CASSNLAGEQYF.

The chain employs TRBV4-2 and TRBJ1-3; 8 bases are a match to TRBD1. V trimming: 0 bases; J trimming: 8 bases; junction bases outside the gene matches: 6. The CDR3 is 15 amino acids. The V gene's germline CDR1 is LGHNA and CDR2 YNFKEQ. The CDR3 region has the DNA TGTGCCAGCAGCCAAGACGACAGGGGAGGGTACACCATATATTTT. This translates into CASSQDDRGGYTIYF.

V usage is TRBV7-2 and J usage is TRBJ1-2; a weak D match, TRBD1 (6 bases). This CDR3 region has 13 residues. CDR1 is SGHTA, CDR2 FQGNSA, per germline. Trimming cost V 1 base and J 8 bases, with 11 bases left between them. CDR3 DNA sequence: TGTGCCAGCAGCTTAGTGGCAGGGGAGGGCTACACCTTC. Amino acids: CASSLVAGEGYTF.

The chain carries TRBV5-4 and TRBJ2-6, with TRBD2 matching 8 bases. CDR3 size: 18 residues. Losses at the gene ends were 4 bases for V and 0 bases for J; bases not matched to a gene: 9. Germline V CDR1 and CDR2: SGHNT, YYREEE (reference sequence). CDR3 nucleotide sequence: TGTGCCAGCAGCGCCGGGACTAGGGTGCCCTCTGGGGCCAACGTCCTGACTTTC. Protein sequence: CASSAGTRVPSGANVLTF.

The genes are TRBV4-1 and TRBJ1-5; 12 positions match TRBD1. The junction had 16 bases not matched to a gene; V was cut back by 5 bases and J by 8 bases. This CDR3 region has 18 residues. The germline CDR1 and CDR2 sequences are MGHRA and YSYEKL. The CDR3 is CASSNRDRGLRVLEPQHF. The CDR3 bases are TGCGCCAGCAGCAACCGGGACAGGGGGCTCAGGGTGTTGGAGCCCCAGCATTTT.

V and J are TRBV1 and TRBJ2-7; TRBD1 is the table's D call, not checked against the DNA. TRBV1 counts as a pseudogene. CDR3 size: 16 residues. The CDR3 here is CTSSRRLHQSSYEQYF. The CDR3 nucleotides are TGCACCAGCAGCCGCCGATTACACCAAAGCTCCTACGAGCAGTACTTC.

The chain links TRBV5-6 to TRBJ1-5; D is possibly TRBD1 (5 bases). In germline, CDR1 is SGHDT, CDR2 YYEEEE. The V end was cut by 2 bases, the J end by 6 bases, with 15 bases between. The CDR3 runs to 15 residues. CDR3 sequence (DNA): TGTGCCAGCAGCTTTGAAATCAGGGATGGTCAGCCCCAGCATTTT. This gives the protein CASSFEIRDGQPQHF.

The chain couples TRBV5-4 to TRBJ1-4; D possibly corresponds to TRBD1 (6 bases). V was cut by 4 bases and J by 1 base, with 8 bases left in between. The CDR3 sequence is 14 residues long. Germline CDR1 SGHNT, CDR2 YYREEE (reference sequence). CDR3 amino acids: CASSKGGTNEKLFF. The CDR3 DNA sequence: TGTGCCAGCAGCAAAGGGGGAACTAATGAAAAACTGTTTTTT. Full variable domain (outside the CDR3, taken from reference TRBV5-4 and TRBJ1-4): ETGVTQSPTHLIKTRGQQVTLRCSSQSGHNTVSWYQQALGQGPQFIFQYYREEENGRGNFPPRFSGLQFPNYSSELNVNALELDDSALYLCASSKGGTNEKLFFGSGTQLSVL.

V and J are TRBV21-1 and TRBJ1-2. TRBV21-1 is designated a pseudogene. CDR3 length equals 11 residues. The CDR3 DNA sequence: TGTGCCAGCAGCAAAGCCGGGGGCTACACCTTC. Translated, it gives CASSKAGGYTF.

The chain links TRBV29-1 to TRBJ2-7; TRBD2 might be the D (6 bases). The CDR3 covers 12 residues. Deletions cut 7 bases from V and 3 bases from J, with 13 bases between. Per germline, CDR1 SQVTM and CDR2 ANQGSEA. CDR3 amino acids: CSAGAGSYEQYF. CDR3 DNA: TGCAGCGCGGGAGCAGGGAGCTACGAGCAGTACTTC.

The chain links TRBV18 to TRBJ2-4; maybe TRBD2 (6 bases). Germline CDR1 and CDR2: KGHSH and LQKENI. V was cut by 6 bases and J by 4 bases, with 28 bases left in between. This CDR3 spans 19 amino acids. The CDR3 nucleotides are TGTGCCAGCTCCCCAGGGCGTCTGACGATAGAGGGAGGTAAAAACATTCAGTACTTC. This sequence encodes CASSPGRLTIEGGKNIQYF.

This chain joins TRBV28 and TRBJ1-1; 9 nucleotides align to TRBD1. Per germline, CDR1 MDHEN and CDR2 SYDVKM. The CDR3 runs to 15 residues. Trimming cost V 0 bases and J 8 bases; bases outside gene matches: 7. In DNA, the CDR3 is TGTGCCAGCAGTTTATGGGTAACAGGGGGCCGGGAAGCTTTCTTT. Residues: CASSLWVTGGREAFF.

The CDR3 spells CASSLGTAYGYTF. The CDR3 nucleotides are TGTGCCAGCAGTCTCGGGACAGCCTATGGCTACACCTTC. This chain uses TRBV28 with TRBJ1-2; 7 bases align to TRBD1. The germline V gene encodes CDR1 MDHEN and CDR2 SYDVKM. Losses at the gene ends were 5 bases for V and 4 bases for J; bases not matched to a gene: 4. This CDR3 contains 13 residues.

The chain joins TRBV5-1 to TRBJ2-2, with TRBD1 matching over 12 bases. Germline CDR1 SGHRS, CDR2 YFSETQ. After removal of 4 bases from V and 2 bases from J, the junction contained 9 bases not matched to a gene. The CDR3 length is 18 residues. CDR3 sequence reads: CASSKWGQGASNTGELFF. The CDR3 DNA is TGCGCCAGCAGCAAATGGGGACAGGGGGCTAGTAACACCGGGGAGCTGTTTTTT.

The J gene is TRBJ1-2, the V gene TRBV7-9; possible D gene TRBD1, 6 bases. Germline CDR1 SEHNR, CDR2 FQNEAQ (reference sequence). Trimming removed 6 bases from V and 5 bases from J, with 7 bases in between. The CDR3 length is 11 residues. Here the CDR3 DNA reads TGTGCCAGCAGACAGGGTTATGGCTACACCTTC. This translates into CASRQGYGYTF.

The chain is built from TRBV6-1 and TRBJ2-1; TRBD2 is a possible D gene (6 bases). Trimming cost V 2 bases and J 6 bases, with 17 bases left between them. Looked up from germline, CDR1 is MNHNS and CDR2 is SASEGT. The CDR3 contains 16 residues. The DNA for the CDR3 is TGTGCCAGCAGTGAACAACTAGCACTTACTGGCAATGAGCAGTTCTTC. Amino acid sequence: CASSEQLALTGNEQFF.

The chain links TRBV10-3 to TRBJ2-3; TRBD2 matches at 9 bases. CDR1 ENHRY and CDR2 SYGVKD come from the germline V gene. This CDR3 region has 13 residues. The junction had 3 bases not matched to a gene; V was cut back by 7 bases and J by 4 bases. The CDR3 spells CAITGLASDTQYF. DNA for the CDR3: TGTGCCATCACGGGACTAGCATCAGATACGCAGTATTTT.

The chain is built from TRBV27 and TRBJ2-7; D uncertain. Trimming took 0 bases from V and 1 from J, leaving 7 bases between them. This CDR3 is built from 14 residues. Germline V lookup: CDR1 MNHEY, CDR2 SMNVEV (reference sequence). The CDR3 reads CASSLSIASYEQYF. The CDR3 DNA reads as TGTGCCAGCAGTTTATCTATAGCATCCTACGAGCAGTACTTC.

This chain joins TRBV4-2 and TRBJ2-1; TRBD2 matches 7 bases. After removal of 2 bases from V and 6 bases from J, the junction contained 7 bases not matched to a gene. Looked up from germline, CDR1 is LGHNA and CDR2 is YNFKEQ. This CDR3 region has 15 residues. CDR3 protein: CASSQLADLANEQFF. The CDR3 DNA reads as TGTGCCAGCAGCCAACTAGCGGACCTGGCCAATGAGCAGTTCTTC.

The rearrangement links TRBV5-1 to TRBJ2-1, with 7 bases lining up with TRBD1. Germline V gene sequence: CDR1 SGHRS, CDR2 YFSETQ. There are 14 residues in the CDR3. Trimming took 2 bases from V and 5 from J; bases not matched to a gene: 4. CDR3: CASSLGQAHNEQFF. Written as DNA, the CDR3 is TGCGCCAGCAGCTTAGGACAGGCCCACAATGAGCAGTTCTTC.

The V gene is TRBV28, the J gene TRBJ2-7, with D unresolved. The germline CDR1 and CDR2 sequences are MDHEN and SYDVKM. Deletions cut 3 bases from V and 0 bases from J, with 9 bases between. The CDR3 contains 14 residues. The CDR3: CASSFGGSSYEQYF. CDR3 coding DNA: TGTGCCAGCAGTTTTGGCGGCAGCTCCTACGAGCAGTACTTC.